The 13 T cell receptor beta chains in this list originate from one sample, sequenced in a study of blood T cell repertoires in COVID-19. This table comes from immunoSEQ multiplex PCR, and its TCRdb copy is limited to in-frame clones, with some not included. Of some 260,000 clones listed, 70% to 90% are singletons. Sequenced: peripheral blood. All receptors derive from a man between 18 and 29 years old with active or convalescent COVID-19.

The chain employs TRBV24-1 and TRBJ1-2, with D possibly matching TRBD1 (5 bases). Trimming left V 6 bases short and J 1 base short, with 8 bases between. Looked up from germline, CDR1 is KGHDR and CDR2 is SFDVKD. There are 13 residues in the CDR3. Written as DNA, the CDR3 is TGTGCCACCAGTACAGGCAATAACTATGGCTACACCTTC. This encodes CATSTGNNYGYTF.

Turning to this clone: This sample also contains other DNA sequences that code for the same CDR3. V gene TRBV5-8 combines with J gene TRBJ2-3, with 11 bases aligning to TRBD2. From germline, CDR1 is SGHTS and CDR2 YDEGEE. This CDR3 is 16 amino acids long. V lost 0 bases and J lost 2; bases outside the gene matches: 2. The CDR3 sequence: CASSLGLAGNTDTQYF. In DNA form, the CDR3 reads TGTGCCAGCAGCTTGGGACTAGCGGGGAACACAGATACGCAGTATTTT.

This clone was seen only a few times. The CDR3 DNA reads TGCGCCAGCAGCTTGGTGGCTAGCGGGTCCTACGAGCAGTACTTC. This translates into CASSLVASGSYEQYF. The V and J genes are TRBV5-1 and TRBJ2-7; TRBD2 matches at 8 bases. CDR1 SGHRS and CDR2 YFSETQ come from the germline V gene. The CDR3 runs 15 residues. J gave up 1 base and V 0 bases, and 3 bases lay outside the gene matches.

This sequence joins TRBV7-9 and TRBJ2-6; D gene ambiguous. Germline V gene lookup returns CDR1 SEHNR and CDR2 FQNEAQ (reference sequence). V lost 4 bases, J lost 0 bases, and 7 bases lay in between. The CDR3 consists of 15 residues. The CDR3 sequence: CASSSGFSGANVLTF. The CDR3, as DNA: TGTGCCAGCAGCTCGGGTTTCTCTGGGGCCAACGTCCTGACTTTC.

V is TRBV5-4 and J is TRBJ2-3; 8 bases agree with TRBD1. Looked up from germline, CDR1 is SGHNT and CDR2 is YYREEE (reference sequence). V was pared by 6 bases and J by 2 bases, with 5 bases of the junction left unmatched. The CDR3 consists of 14 residues. CDR3 DNA: TGTGCCAGCATCGACCAGGGGGCCACAGATACGCAGTATTTT. Protein product: CASIDQGATDTQYF. Full variable domain (missing parts from reference TRBV5-4 and TRBJ2-3): ETGVTQSPTHLIKTRGQQVTLRCSSQSGHNTVSWYQQALGQGPQFIFQYYREEENGRGNFPPRFSGLQFPNYSSELNVNALELDDSALYLCASIDQGATDTQYFGPGTRLTVL.

The CDR3 DNA sequence: TGTGCCAGCGGACAGAGCACCTACGAGCAGTACTTC. Protein: CASGQSTYEQYF. J is TRBJ2-7 and V is TRBV2; D may be TRBD1 (6 bases). The CDR3 length is 12 residues. Looked up from germline, CDR1 is SNHLY and CDR2 is FYNNEI. Trimming took off 8 bases at V and 2 bases at J, with 10 bases between the two ends.

The chain joins TRBV3-1 (or the pseudogene TRBV3-2) to TRBJ1-3; a possible D gene is TRBD1 (6 bases). Trimming took 4 bases from V and 7 from J, leaving 8 bases between them. Per the germline V gene, CDR1 is LGHDT and CDR2 is YNNKEL (reference sequence). The CDR3 has 12 amino acids. CDR3 protein: CASSRQENTIYF. Written as DNA, the CDR3 is TGTGCCAGCAGCCGACAGGAGAACACCATATATTTT.

The genes are TRBV29-1 and TRBJ2-7; 9 bases map to TRBD2. The CDR3 has 14 amino acids. With 3 bases clipped from V and 2 bases from J, the junction kept 5 bases outside the gene matches. Germline loops: CDR1 SQVTM, CDR2 ANQGSEA. Here the CDR3 reads CSVDSSGETYEQYF. CDR3 DNA sequence: TGCAGCGTTGACTCTAGCGGGGAAACCTACGAGCAGTACTTC.

As to this clone: The same CDR3 arises from other DNA sequences in this sample as well. The chain uses TRBV7-9 and TRBJ1-4, with 8 bases identical to TRBD1. From germline, CDR1 is SEHNR and CDR2 FQNEAQ (reference sequence). With V trimmed by 6 bases and J by 7 bases, 4 bases remained unmatched. CDR3 length equals 13 residues. The DNA for the CDR3 is TGTGCCAGCAGTTTCGGACAGGGTGAAAAACTGTTTTTT. Protein sequence: CASSFGQGEKLFF.

The chain joins TRBV19 to TRBJ2-5; D is perhaps TRBD2 (6 bases). This CDR3 is 16 amino acids long. Germline V gene lookup returns CDR1 LNHDA and CDR2 SQIVND (reference sequence). With 4 bases removed from V and 2 bases from J, the gap between germline ends came to 17 bases. The DNA of the CDR3 is TGTGCCAGTAGTACCCGTTTTACGGCGGGACAAGAGACCCAGTACTTC. Its translation: CASSTRFTAGQETQYF.

This clone was seen a few times. This sequence joins TRBV4-1 and TRBJ2-1, with 8 bases aligning to TRBD2. CDR1 is MGHRA, CDR2 YSYEKL, per germline. J was trimmed by 0 bases and V by 9 bases; bases with no gene match: 4. CDR3 length equals 14 residues. CDR3 in amino acids: CASGSGSSYNEQFF. The CDR3 DNA reads TGCGCCAGTGGGAGCGGGAGCTCCTACAATGAGCAGTTCTTC.

The chain employs TRBV6-2 or TRBV6-3 and TRBJ2-3; 12 nucleotides match TRBD2. The CDR3 length is 18 residues. The junction had 10 bases not matched to a gene; V was cut back by 6 bases and J by 0 bases. Germline CDR1 is MNHEY and CDR2 is SVGEGT. The CDR3 DNA reads as TGTGCCAGCAGCCGGACTAGCGGGGACCGCTTAAGCACAGATACGCAGTATTTT. Protein product: CASSRTSGDRLSTDTQYF.

The chain has TRBV9 and TRBJ2-1, with D hard to call. This CDR3 contains 13 residues. Trimming took off 2 bases at V and 8 bases at J, with 11 bases between the two ends. Germline-derived CDR1 and CDR2 are SGDLS and YYNGEE. The CDR3 nucleotides are TGTGCCAGCAGCGTTACAGTATCCTATGAGCAGTTCTTC. Amino acid sequence: CASSVTVSYEQFF.